Each of the 15 T cell receptor beta chains below was sequenced from the same sample in a study of CD8 T cells in Susac syndrome. Random-hexamer reverse transcription was applied to roughly 0.5 to 1 ug RNA. MiXCR, applied by TCRdb to the immunoSEQ multiplex PCR reads, yields one record per CDR3 protein. The sample has approximately 110,000 distinct CDR3 sequences; just under 95% are singletons. Sequenced sample: CD4+ T cells from PBMCs. All receptors derive from a human donor in good health.

The rearrangement joins TRBV20-1 to TRBJ2-1; TRBD2 matches at 7 bases. V lost 3 bases to trimming and J lost 4 bases; unmatched junction nucleotides: 9. The CDR3 has 15 residues. Germline V gives CDR1 DFQATT, CDR2 SNEGSKA (reference sequence). The CDR3, as DNA: TGCAGTGCTAGTTCAGGGCTAGCGGAATACAATGAGCAGTTCTTC. Translating it yields CSASSGLAEYNEQFF.

This chain joins TRBV2 and TRBJ1-2; D perhaps matches TRBD1 (6 bases). Germline V CDR1 and CDR2: SNHLY, FYNNEI. This CDR3 has 15 residues. V lost 4 bases, J lost 2 bases, and 14 bases lay in between. As DNA, the CDR3 is TGTGCCAGCAGTGGGGACGGGGGGCAGAACTATGGCTACACCTTC. This codes for CASSGDGGQNYGYTF.

The chain carries TRBV28 and TRBJ2-7, with D possibly TRBD1 on 6 matching bases. Germline loops: CDR1 MDHEN, CDR2 SYDVKM. The CDR3 sequence is 15 residues long. Deletions cut 3 bases from V and 0 bases from J, with 12 bases between. CDR3 in DNA: TGTGCCAGCAGTTTGAGGGGGAGCCTCTCCTACGAGCAGTACTTC. Protein: CASSLRGSLSYEQYF.

This chain connects TRBV2 to TRBJ2-7, with 13 bases matching TRBD2. V shed 4 bases and J 6 bases; nucleotides not matched to a gene: 9. Germline loops: CDR1 SNHLY, CDR2 FYNNEI. This CDR3 region has 16 residues. This CDR3 is CASSVGLAGLSGEQYF. The CDR3 DNA reads TGTGCCAGCAGTGTGGGACTAGCGGGATTATCAGGCGAGCAGTACTTC.

V is TRBV6-2 or TRBV6-3 and J is TRBJ2-7; 10 bases line up with TRBD1. CDR3 size: 16 residues. V was clipped by 6 bases and J by 1 base; unmatched bases: 9. Germline CDR1 and CDR2: MNHEY and SVGEGT. CDR3 DNA: TGTGCCAGCAGCTTCCGGGACAGGGGAACTTCCTACGAGCAGTACTTC. Translation: CASSFRDRGTSYEQYF.

The chain couples TRBV6-2 or TRBV6-3 to TRBJ2-7, with 11 bases fitting TRBD2. Trimming at V came to 2 bases and at J to 4 bases, leaving 4 bases not matched to a gene. CDR1 MNHEY and CDR2 SVGEGT come from the germline V gene. There are 15 residues in the CDR3. As DNA, the CDR3 is TGTGCCAGCAGTTACCAACTAGCGGGAGTTTACGAGCAGTACTTC. Amino acids: CASSYQLAGVYEQYF.

The chain carries TRBV20-1 and TRBJ1-2, with D unresolved. The V gene lost 2 bases and the J gene lost 5 bases, with 3 bases spanning the gap. The CDR3 loop spans 10 amino acids. Germline CDR1 DFQATT, CDR2 SNEGSKA (reference sequence). The CDR3 loop is CSARTYGYTF. CDR3 nucleotide sequence: TGCAGTGCTAGAACGTATGGCTACACCTTC.

The V gene is TRBV29-1, the J gene TRBJ2-5; D gene uncertain. The CDR3 length is 14 residues. The germline CDR1 and CDR2 sequences are SQVTM and ANQGSEA. The V end lost 1 base, the J end lost 1 base, and 10 bases lay between the germline ends. Written as DNA, the CDR3 is TGCAGCGTTGAAGGCTACCTCCTCCAAGAGACCCAGTACTTC. Residues: CSVEGYLLQETQYF.

As regards this clonotype: The CDR3 does not end in the conserved phenylalanine or tryptophan, so this is likely a read error. The V call is TRBV5-4, the J call TRBJ2-1; no clear D. Deletions cut 1 base from V and 5 bases from J, with 10 bases between. Germline-derived CDR1 and CDR2 are SGHNT and YYREEE (reference sequence). The CDR3 runs 14 residues. The CDR3: CASSLSAFNNEQFV. The CDR3 bases are TGTGCCAGCAGCTTGTCGGCGTTTAACAATGAGCAGTTCGTC.

The chain carries TRBV15 and TRBJ2-7; tentatively, D is TRBD1 (6 bases). From germline, CDR1 is LNHNV and CDR2 YYDKDF (reference sequence). V lost 0 bases and J lost 2, with 11 bases in between. This CDR3 spans 15 amino acids. In DNA, the CDR3 is TGTGCCACCAGCAGAGAGGGACACCAGACCTACGAGCAGTACTTC. It encodes CATSREGHQTYEQYF.

The chain's CDR3 is CAWSVGGANVLTF. CDR3 in DNA: TGTGCCTGGAGTGTTGGAGGGGCCAACGTCCTGACTTTC. The rearrangement joins TRBV30 to TRBJ2-6; D is undetermined. The germline CDR1 and CDR2 sequences are GTSNPN and SVGIG (reference sequence). Trimming took 0 bases from V and 4 from J, leaving 4 bases between them. This CDR3 has 13 residues.

This chain connects TRBV12-3 or TRBV12-4 to TRBJ2-1; 8 positions agree with TRBD2. After removal of 7 bases from V and 7 bases from J, the junction contained 6 bases not matched to a gene. CDR3 size: 13 residues. The CDR3: CASKPGGENEQFF. CDR3 nucleotides: TGTGCCAGCAAGCCGGGGGGGGAAAATGAGCAGTTCTTC.

The chain employs TRBV29-1 and TRBJ1-2; no definite D call. This CDR3 comprises 15 residues. The germline V gene encodes CDR1 SQVTM and CDR2 ANQGSEA. V lost 1 base and J lost 3, with 15 bases in between. In DNA, the CDR3 is TGCAGCGTTGAAGGGCGAGCTGGAACGGACTATGGCTACACCTTC. This encodes CSVEGRAGTDYGYTF.

This chain uses TRBV4-2 with TRBJ2-4; D is uncertain. Deletions cut 7 bases from V and 0 bases from J, with 16 bases between. The CDR3 is 16 residues long. Germline CDR1 and CDR2: LGHNA and YNFKEQ. The CDR3 sequence is CASTDRPELAKNIQYF. The CDR3 bases are TGTGCCAGCACCGATCGTCCGGAATTAGCCAAAAACATTCAGTACTTC.

The chain recombines TRBV24-1 with TRBJ2-1; D is perhaps TRBD2 (6 bases). The V and J ends lost 2 bases and 4 bases respectively, with 26 bases between them. CDR1 is KGHDR, CDR2 SFDVKD, per germline. The CDR3 is 20 amino acids. This CDR3 is CATSDSYRDSTKGSYNEQFF. CDR3 sequence (DNA): TGTGCCACCAGTGATTCCTATCGGGACTCAACGAAGGGGAGTTACAATGAGCAGTTCTTC.